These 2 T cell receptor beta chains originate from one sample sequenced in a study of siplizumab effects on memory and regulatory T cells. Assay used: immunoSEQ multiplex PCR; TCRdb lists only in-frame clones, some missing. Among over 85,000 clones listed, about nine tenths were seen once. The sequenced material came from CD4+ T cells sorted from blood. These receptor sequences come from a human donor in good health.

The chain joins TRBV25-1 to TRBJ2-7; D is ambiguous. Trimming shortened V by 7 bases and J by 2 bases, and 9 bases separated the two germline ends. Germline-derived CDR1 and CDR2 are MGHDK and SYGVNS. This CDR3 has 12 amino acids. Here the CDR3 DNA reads TGTGCCAGCATGCGCGGTACCTACGAGCAGTACTTC. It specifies CASMRGTYEQYF.

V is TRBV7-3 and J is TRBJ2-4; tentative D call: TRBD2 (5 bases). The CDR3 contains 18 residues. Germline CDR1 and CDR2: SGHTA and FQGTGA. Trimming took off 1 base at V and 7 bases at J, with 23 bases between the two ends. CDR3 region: CASSLIGSAPGQYNIQYF. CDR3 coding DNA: TGTGCCAGCAGCTTAATCGGTAGCGCCCCCGGTCAATATAACATTCAGTACTTC.